These 24 T cell receptor beta chains originate from one sample sequenced in a study of cytomegalovirus exposure and HLA in healthy donors. Libraries were prepared by immunoSEQ multiplex PCR; TCRdb keeps only in-frame clonotypes and omits some of them. The sample carries about 340,000 clones, 86% recorded once. Sequencing input: PBMCs. All receptors come from a woman aged 18-30 years in good health and CMV-seronegative.

The V call is TRBV30, the J call TRBJ1-2, with D possibly being TRBD1 (6 bases). The V end was cut by 3 bases, the J end by 8 bases, with 16 bases between. Germline lookup yields CDR1 GTSNPN and CDR2 SVGIG (reference sequence). CDR3 length: 13 residues. The CDR3 sequence: CAWRQAGAWGYTF. CDR3 bases: TGTGCCTGGAGACAAGCAGGGGCGTGGGGCTACACCTTC.

V is TRBV5-1 and J is TRBJ2-5, with TRBD2 identical over 8 bases. CDR1 is SGHRS, CDR2 YFSETQ, per germline. This CDR3 spans 15 amino acids. The V and J ends lost 0 bases and 1 base, in that order; junction bases with no gene match: 2. The CDR3 here is CASSLAGGAQETQYF. As DNA, the CDR3 is TGCGCCAGCAGCTTGGCGGGAGGGGCCCAAGAGACCCAGTACTTC.

This chain joins TRBV7-2 and TRBJ2-3; 8 bases are a match to TRBD2. Germline V gene sequence: CDR1 SGHTA, CDR2 FQGNSA. The CDR3 sequence is 14 residues long. With 5 bases clipped from V and 3 bases from J, the junction kept 4 bases outside the gene matches. CDR3 in amino acids: CASSPIAGTDTQYF. The CDR3 DNA sequence: TGTGCCAGCAGCCCAATAGCGGGGACAGATACGCAGTATTTT.

V usage is TRBV25-1 and J usage is TRBJ1-4; D may be TRBD1 (6 bases). Trimming left V 6 bases short and J 8 bases short, with 19 bases between. The length of the CDR3 is 15 residues. CDR1 and CDR2 from the germline V gene are MGHDK and SYGVNS. CDR3 in DNA: TGTGCCAGCAGCCGAGGGGGTGAAGGTTGGGAAAAACTGTTTTTT. Protein product: CASSRGGEGWEKLFF.

The J gene is TRBJ1-1, the V gene TRBV29-1; a weak D match, TRBD1 (6 bases). Germline lookup yields CDR1 SQVTM and CDR2 ANQGSEA. V dropped 4 bases and J dropped 0 bases, with 18 bases sitting between them. The CDR3 runs to 16 residues. The CDR3 DNA sequence: TGCAGCGTTGTCCCCCATTTTCAGGGGATGAACACTGAAGCTTTCTTT. Its translation is CSVVPHFQGMNTEAFF.

The chain uses TRBV11-2 and TRBJ2-1, with D unclear. CDR3 length equals 13 residues. CDR1 SGHAT and CDR2 FQNNGV come from the germline V gene. Trimming took 2 bases from V and 2 from J, leaving 4 bases between them. The CDR3: CASSLQAYNEQFF. The CDR3, as DNA: TGTGCCAGCAGCTTACAGGCCTACAATGAGCAGTTCTTC. The full variable domain, in which reference TRBV11-2 and TRBJ2-1 provide the parts outside the CDR3, is EAGVAQSPRYKIIEKRQSVAFWCNPISGHATLYWYQQILGQGPKLLIQFQNNGVVDDSQLPKDRFSAERLKGVDSTLKIQPAKLEDSAVYLCASSLQAYNEQFFGPGTRLTVL.

The V call is TRBV28, the J call TRBJ2-7; D possibly corresponds to TRBD2 (6 bases). The V gene lost 7 bases and the J gene lost 0 bases, with 16 bases spanning the gap. Per the germline V gene, CDR1 is MDHEN and CDR2 is SYDVKM. The CDR3 is made up of 15 amino acids. The CDR3 DNA sequence: TGTGCCAGCAACTCCATAGCGGAGTTCTCCTACGAGCAGTACTTC. This codes for CASNSIAEFSYEQYF. The full variable domain, rest sourced from reference TRBV28 and TRBJ2-7, is DVKVTQSSRYLVKRTGEKVFLECVQDMDHENMFWYRQDPGLGLRLIYFSYDVKMKEKGDIPEGYSVSREKKERFSLILESASTNQTSMYLCASNSIAEFSYEQYFGPGTRLTVT.

This chain uses TRBV6-5 with TRBJ2-7; TRBD2 aligns across 12 bases. In germline, CDR1 is MNHEY, CDR2 SVGAGI. The CDR3 is made up of 15 amino acids. Losses at the gene ends were 7 bases for V and 6 bases for J; bases not matched to a gene: 10. The DNA for the CDR3 is TGTGCCAGCACCCCGACTAGCGGGAGATTAAGCGAGCAGTACTTC. This encodes CASTPTSGRLSEQYF.

This clone came up once. The chain uses TRBV19 and TRBJ2-3; 7 bases match TRBD1. CDR1 and CDR2 from the germline V gene are LNHDA and SQIVND (reference sequence). The J segment lost 4 bases and the V segment lost 7 bases, leaving 8 bases of the junction unmatched. The CDR3 spans 14 residues. CDR3 amino acids: CASTWDSFSDTQYF. The CDR3 coding sequence is TGTGCCAGTACCTGGGACAGCTTTTCAGATACGCAGTATTTT.

This clone has more than one count but fewer than ten. Different DNA sequences within this sample yield the same CDR3. The chain links TRBV18 to TRBJ1-2, with 10 bases fitting TRBD1. Germline CDR1 reads KGHSH; CDR2 reads LQKENI. Trimming at V came to 6 bases and at J to 4 bases, leaving 8 bases not matched to a gene. The CDR3 is made up of 15 amino acids. The CDR3 DNA follows: TGTGCCAGCTCGCCGGGACAGGGGCGGAGCTATGGCTACACCTTC. Translating it yields CASSPGQGRSYGYTF.

The chain carries TRBV18 and TRBJ2-1, with TRBD2 matching over 12 bases. Trimming at V came to 1 base and at J to 8 bases, leaving 3 bases not matched to a gene. The CDR3 runs to 15 residues. Looked up from germline, CDR1 is KGHSH and CDR2 is LQKENI. DNA for the CDR3: TGTGCCAGCTCACCACGACTAGCGGGAGCGGATGAGCAGTTCTTC. Protein product: CASSPRLAGADEQFF.

The chain is built from TRBV5-4 and TRBJ2-7; possibly TRBD1 for D (5 bases). The CDR3 consists of 12 residues. Trimming left V 0 bases short and J 6 bases short, with 7 bases between. Germline V gene lookup returns CDR1 SGHNT and CDR2 YYREEE (reference sequence). CDR3 DNA: TGTGCCAGCAGCTTGGCAGGGATCGAGCAGTACTTC. Its protein is CASSLAGIEQYF.

In its sample, this clone was seen a few times. This chain joins TRBV6-5 and TRBJ1-1, with 7 bases that match TRBD1. V shed 6 bases, J shed 0 bases, and the junction held 7 bases outside the gene matches. Germline CDR1 MNHEY, CDR2 SVGAGI. This CDR3 contains 15 residues. CDR3 nucleotides: TGTGCCAGCAGACTCCAACAGGGGTTGAACACTGAAGCTTTCTTT. This encodes CASRLQQGLNTEAFF.

The table lists this clone with a count of one. The chain joins TRBV10-3 to TRBJ1-2, with a tentative D call TRBD1 (5 bases). Germline V gene data show CDR1 as ENHRY and CDR2 as SYGVKD. Trimming took off 4 bases at V and 3 bases at J, with 24 bases between the two ends. There are 18 residues in the CDR3. The CDR3 loop reads CAISGRAAGSVRDYGYTF. CDR3 sequence (DNA): TGTGCCATCAGTGGTCGGGCGGCAGGGTCAGTCAGGGACTATGGCTACACCTTC.

This clone was observed once. This chain connects TRBV7-3 to TRBJ1-1, with D unclear. Trimming cost V 3 bases and J 1 base, with 6 bases left between them. This CDR3 contains 13 residues. CDR1 SGHTA and CDR2 FQGTGA come from the germline V gene. The CDR3: CASSFAENTEAFF. CDR3 coding DNA: TGTGCCAGCAGCTTTGCAGAGAACACTGAAGCTTTCTTT.

This clone was observed a single time. V usage is TRBV27 and J usage is TRBJ2-7; tentatively, D is TRBD1 (6 bases). The CDR3 covers 15 residues. V was clipped by 8 bases and J by 7 bases, with 24 bases between them. Germline V gene sequence: CDR1 MNHEY, CDR2 SMNVEV (reference sequence). In DNA form, the CDR3 reads TGTGCCAGCGGAAGTCCGGGACAAATCCCGCAGGAGCAGTACTTC. The encoded protein is CASGSPGQIPQEQYF.

The chain couples TRBV4-1 to TRBJ2-3, with 12 bases identical to TRBD2. The V gene's germline CDR1 is MGHRA and CDR2 YSYEKL. The CDR3 contains 15 residues. Trimming cost V 8 bases and J 4 bases; bases outside gene matches: 7. CDR3 region: CASRRTSGIADTQYF. CDR3 nucleotide sequence: TGCGCCAGCCGCCGGACTAGCGGGATCGCAGATACGCAGTATTTT.

This clone has a single count. At one end the junction does not follow the germline gene, possibly because of a read error. The V and J genes are TRBV7-7 and TRBJ2-1; D unresolved. CDR3 length: 13 amino acids. Germline V lookup: CDR1 SSHAT, CDR2 FNYEAQ (reference sequence). The CDR3 nucleotides are TGTGCTAGCAGCTTAGATAGCTACAATGAGCAGTTCTTC. It codes for CASSLDSYNEQFF. The whole variable domain, filled in from reference TRBV7-7 and TRBJ2-1, reads GAGVSQSPRYKVTKRGQDVTLRCDPISSHATLYWYQQALGQGPEFLTYFNYEAQPDKSGLPSDRFSAERPEGSISTLTIQRTEQRDSAMYRCASSLDSYNEQFFGPGTRLTVL.

The rearrangement joins TRBV5-1 to TRBJ1-1; TRBD1 matches at 7 bases. Germline CDR1 and CDR2: SGHRS and YFSETQ. Trimming cost V 7 bases and J 4 bases; bases outside gene matches: 22. The CDR3 is made up of 18 amino acids. As DNA, the CDR3 is TGCGCCAGCCCCTCCTGGAAGGGGGCCCGAGGGTTGGGCACTGAAGCTTTCTTT. It yields the protein CASPSWKGARGLGTEAFF.

CDR3 DNA sequence: TGTGCCAGTAGTATGGGACAGCACTTCTACGAGCAGTACTTC. Encoded protein: CASSMGQHFYEQYF. V is TRBV19 and J is TRBJ2-7; 7 positions match TRBD1. CDR1 and CDR2 from the germline V gene are LNHDA and SQIVND (reference sequence). V dropped 3 bases and J dropped 3; count of bases not matched to a gene: 5. The CDR3 contains 14 residues.

The genes are TRBV2 and TRBJ1-1; D remains unclear. CDR3 length equals 13 residues. Trimming pared 3 bases from V and 1 base from J, leaving 6 bases between. CDR1 is SNHLY, CDR2 FYNNEI, per germline. CDR3 sequence: CASSDEGNTEAFF. The CDR3 DNA follows: TGTGCCAGCAGTGATGAGGGGAACACTGAAGCTTTCTTT.

The chain couples TRBV4-3 to TRBJ2-2, with D unclear. Trimming took off 1 base at V and 5 bases at J, with 8 bases between the two ends. Germline CDR1 is LGHNA and CDR2 is YSLEER. The CDR3 spans 14 residues. The CDR3 reads CASSQGFRTGELFF. The CDR3, as DNA: TGCGCCAGCAGCCAAGGTTTCAGGACCGGGGAGCTGTTTTTT.

The rearrangement joins TRBV19 to TRBJ1-2, with unresolved D. The CDR3 contains 17 residues. Germline-derived CDR1 and CDR2 are LNHDA and SQIVND (reference sequence). V lost 2 bases and J lost 2, with 18 bases in between. CDR3 bases: TGTGCCAGTAGTATATCCCTGACGCGGGGAGGGAACTATGGCTACACCTTC. Translated, it gives CASSISLTRGGNYGYTF.

The rearrangement uses TRBV7-2 and TRBJ2-1, with 12 bases matching TRBD2. After removal of 5 bases from V and 8 bases from J, the junction contained 7 bases not matched to a gene. The CDR3 has 15 amino acids. The V gene's germline CDR1 is SGHTA and CDR2 FQGNSA. CDR3 sequence reads: CASSPRLAGGDEQFF. The CDR3 DNA is TGTGCCAGCAGCCCCCGTCTAGCGGGAGGGGATGAGCAGTTCTTC.